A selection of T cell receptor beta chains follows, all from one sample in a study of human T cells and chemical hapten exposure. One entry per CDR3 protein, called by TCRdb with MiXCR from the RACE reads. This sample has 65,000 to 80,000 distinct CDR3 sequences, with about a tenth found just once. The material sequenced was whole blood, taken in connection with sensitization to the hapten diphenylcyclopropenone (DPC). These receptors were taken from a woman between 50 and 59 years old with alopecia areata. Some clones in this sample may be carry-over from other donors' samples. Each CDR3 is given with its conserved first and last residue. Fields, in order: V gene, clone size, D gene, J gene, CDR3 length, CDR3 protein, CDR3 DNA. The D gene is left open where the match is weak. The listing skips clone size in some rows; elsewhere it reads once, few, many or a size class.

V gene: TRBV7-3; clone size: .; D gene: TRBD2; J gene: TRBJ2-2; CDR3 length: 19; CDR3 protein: CASSLKRGLAGTYTGELFF; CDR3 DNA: TGTGCCAGCAGCTTAAAAAGGGGATTAGCGGGAACGTACACCGGGGAGCTGTTTTTT
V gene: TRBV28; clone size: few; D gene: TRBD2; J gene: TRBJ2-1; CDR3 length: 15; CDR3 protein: CASSLAGVSANEQFF; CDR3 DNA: TGTGCCAGCAGTTTAGCGGGAGTCTCGGCGAATGAGCAGTTCTTC
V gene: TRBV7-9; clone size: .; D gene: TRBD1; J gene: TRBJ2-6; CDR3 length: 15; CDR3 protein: CASNRQGTGANVLTF; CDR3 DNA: TGTGCCAGCAACCGACAGGGTACTGGGGCCAACGTCCTGACTTTC
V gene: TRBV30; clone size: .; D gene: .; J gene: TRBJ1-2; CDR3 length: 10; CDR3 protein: CAASGLGYTF; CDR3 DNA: TGTGCCGCGTCGGGGTTAGGCTACACCTTC
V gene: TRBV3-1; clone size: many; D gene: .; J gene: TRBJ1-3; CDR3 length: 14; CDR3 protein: CASSQGSRGNTIYF; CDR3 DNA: TGTGCCAGCAGCCAAGGGTCTCGGGGAAACACCATATATTTT
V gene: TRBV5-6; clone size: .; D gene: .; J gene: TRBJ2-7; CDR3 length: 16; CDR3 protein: CASSLLGADSSYEQYF; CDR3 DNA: TGTGCCAGCAGCTTGCTGGGAGCGGATAGCTCCTACGAGCAGTACTTC
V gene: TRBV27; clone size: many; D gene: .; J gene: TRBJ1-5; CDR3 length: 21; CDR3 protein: CASRDHPRAGLSGHSNQPQHF; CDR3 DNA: TGTGCCAGCAGGGACCACCCGAGGGCAGGTTTGAGCGGGCATAGCAATCAGCCCCAGCATTTT
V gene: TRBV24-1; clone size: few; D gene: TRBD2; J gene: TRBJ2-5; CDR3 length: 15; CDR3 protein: CATSAPGGLQETQYF; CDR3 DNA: TGTGCCACCAGTGCTCCGGGGGGACTCCAAGAGACCCAGTACTTC
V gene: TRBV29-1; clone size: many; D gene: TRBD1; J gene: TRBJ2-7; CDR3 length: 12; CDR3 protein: CSVGTGPYEQYF; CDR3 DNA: TGCAGCGTAGGGACAGGGCCCTACGAGCAGTACTTC
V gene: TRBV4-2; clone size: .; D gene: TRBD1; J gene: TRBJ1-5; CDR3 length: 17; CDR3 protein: CASSQDLGQLGNQPQHF; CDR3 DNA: TGTGCCAGCAGCCAAGATCTGGGACAGCTGGGCAATCAGCCCCAGCATTTT
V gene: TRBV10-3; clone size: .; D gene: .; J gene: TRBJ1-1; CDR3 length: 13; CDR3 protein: CATRGRLNTEAFF; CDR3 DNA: TGTGCCACGAGAGGCAGGTTGAACACTGAAGCTTTCTTT
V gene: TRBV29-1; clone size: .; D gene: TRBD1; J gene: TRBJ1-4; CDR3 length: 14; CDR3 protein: CSVEGQGSAEKLFF; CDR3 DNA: TGCAGCGTTGAGGGACAGGGGTCGGCCGAAAAACTGTTTTTT
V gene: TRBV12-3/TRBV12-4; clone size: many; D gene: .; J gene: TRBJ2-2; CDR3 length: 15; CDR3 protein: CASSLAGSNTGELFF; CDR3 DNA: TGTGCCAGCAGTTTGGCGGGGTCGAACACCGGGGAGCTGTTTTTT
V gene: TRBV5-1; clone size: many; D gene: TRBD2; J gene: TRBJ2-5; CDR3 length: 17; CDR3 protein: CASSLASWLAGEETQYF; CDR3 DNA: TGCGCCAGCAGCTTGGCCAGTTGGTTAGCGGGAGAAGAGACCCAGTACTTC
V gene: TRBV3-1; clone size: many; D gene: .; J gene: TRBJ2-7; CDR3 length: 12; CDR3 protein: CASSLSGREQYF; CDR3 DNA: TGTGCCAGCAGCCTTTCCGGACGCGAGCAGTACTTC
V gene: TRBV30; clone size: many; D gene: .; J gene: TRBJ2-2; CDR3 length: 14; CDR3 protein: CAWRPTPGTGELFF; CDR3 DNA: TGTGCCTGGAGGCCAACGCCCGGGACCGGGGAGCTGTTTTTT
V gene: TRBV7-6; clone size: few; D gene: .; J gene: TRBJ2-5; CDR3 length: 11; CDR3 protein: CASGLSGTQYF; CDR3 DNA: TGTGCCAGCGGCTTGAGCGGGACCCAGTACTTC
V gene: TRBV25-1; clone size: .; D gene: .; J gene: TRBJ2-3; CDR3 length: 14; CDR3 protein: CASSVRTGIDTQYF; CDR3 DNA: TGTGCCAGCAGTGTACGTACAGGGATAGATACGCAGTATTTT
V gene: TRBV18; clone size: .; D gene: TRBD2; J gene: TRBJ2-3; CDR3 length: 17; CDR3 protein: CASSPSGTSGSMDTQYF; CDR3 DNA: TGTGCCAGCTCACCATCCGGGACTAGCGGGAGTATGGATACGCAGTATTTT
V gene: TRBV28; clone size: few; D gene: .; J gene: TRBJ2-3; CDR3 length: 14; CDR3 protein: CASSSGGMSDTQYF; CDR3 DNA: TGTGCCAGCAGTTCTGGTGGTATGAGTGATACGCAGTATTTT
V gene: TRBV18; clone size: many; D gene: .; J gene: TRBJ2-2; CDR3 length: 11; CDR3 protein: CASGPTGELFF; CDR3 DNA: TGTGCCAGCGGTCCCACCGGGGAGCTGTTTTTT
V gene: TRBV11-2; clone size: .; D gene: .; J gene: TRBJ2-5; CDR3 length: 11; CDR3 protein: CASSDHTTQYF; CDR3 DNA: TGTGCCAGCAGCGACCATACGACCCAGTACTTC
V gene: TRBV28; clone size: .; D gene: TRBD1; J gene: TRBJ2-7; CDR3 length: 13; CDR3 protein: CATATGNPHEQYF; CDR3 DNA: TGTGCCACCGCGACAGGGAACCCCCACGAGCAGTACTTC
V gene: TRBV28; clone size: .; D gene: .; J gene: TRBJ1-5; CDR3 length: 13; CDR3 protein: CASSFTQLQPQHF; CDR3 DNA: TGTGCCAGCAGTTTCACACAGTTACAGCCCCAGCATTTT
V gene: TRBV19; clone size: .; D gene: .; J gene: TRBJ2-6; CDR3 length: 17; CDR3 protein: CASSMGGRRAGANVLTF; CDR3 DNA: TGTGCCAGTAGTATGGGGGGCCGGAGGGCTGGGGCCAACGTCCTGACTTTC
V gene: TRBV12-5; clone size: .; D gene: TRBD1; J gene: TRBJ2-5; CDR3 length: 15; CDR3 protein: CASGAGTGRQETQYF; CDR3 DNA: TGTGCTAGTGGTGCCGGGACAGGGCGACAAGAGACCCAGTACTTC
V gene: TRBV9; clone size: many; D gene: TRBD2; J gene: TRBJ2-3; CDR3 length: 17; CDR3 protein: CASSPRSRLAGADTQYF; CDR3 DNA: TGTGCCAGCAGCCCCCGATCACGACTAGCGGGAGCAGATACGCAGTATTTT
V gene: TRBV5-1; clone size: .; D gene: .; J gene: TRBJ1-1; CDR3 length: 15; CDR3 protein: CASSIGHSGNTEAFF; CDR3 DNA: TGCGCCAGCAGCATAGGACACAGTGGGAACACTGAAGCTTTCTTT
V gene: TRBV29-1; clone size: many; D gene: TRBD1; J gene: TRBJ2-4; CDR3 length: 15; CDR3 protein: CSVVGQGAPKNIQYF; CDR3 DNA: TGCAGCGTTGTGGGACAGGGGGCACCCAAAAACATTCAGTACTTC
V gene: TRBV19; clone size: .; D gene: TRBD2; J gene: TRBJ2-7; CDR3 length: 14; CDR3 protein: CASQELAGPYEQYF; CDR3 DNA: TGTGCCAGCCAGGAACTAGCGGGACCCTACGAGCAGTACTTC
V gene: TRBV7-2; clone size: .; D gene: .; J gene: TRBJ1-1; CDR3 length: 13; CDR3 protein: CASSLDRSTEAFF; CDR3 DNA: TGTGCCAGCAGCTTAGACAGGAGCACTGAAGCTTTCTTT
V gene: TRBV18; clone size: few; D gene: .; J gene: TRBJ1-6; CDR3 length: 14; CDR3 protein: CASSLQSYNSPLHF; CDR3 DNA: TGTGCCAGCTCACTACAATCCTATAATTCACCCCTCCACTTT
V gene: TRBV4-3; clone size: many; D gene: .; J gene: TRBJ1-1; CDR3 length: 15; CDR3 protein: CASSQAAGWDTEAFF; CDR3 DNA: TGCGCCAGCAGCCAAGCTGCAGGGTGGGACACTGAAGCTTTCTTT
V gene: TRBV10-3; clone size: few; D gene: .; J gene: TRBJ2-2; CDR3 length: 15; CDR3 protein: CAISVDDRNPGELFF; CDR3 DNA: TGTGCCATCAGTGTCGATGACAGGAACCCCGGGGAGCTGTTTTTT
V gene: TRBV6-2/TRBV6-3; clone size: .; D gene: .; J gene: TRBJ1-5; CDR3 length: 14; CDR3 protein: CASSRFTRDQPRHF; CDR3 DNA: TGTGCCAGCAGTCGTTTTACCAGGGATCAGCCCCGGCATTTT
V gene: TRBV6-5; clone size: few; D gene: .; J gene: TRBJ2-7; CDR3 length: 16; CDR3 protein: CASSYSRASSRGEQYF; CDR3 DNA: TGTGCCAGCAGTTACTCGAGGGCTAGCTCGAGAGGCGAGCAGTACTTC
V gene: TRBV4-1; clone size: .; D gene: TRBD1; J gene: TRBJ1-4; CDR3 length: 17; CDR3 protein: CASSRLRDRASNEKLFF; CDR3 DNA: TGCGCCAGCAGCCGCCTCCGGGACAGGGCCTCTAATGAAAAACTGTTTTTT
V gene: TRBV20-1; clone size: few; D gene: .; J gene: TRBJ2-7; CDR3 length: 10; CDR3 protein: CSAYPYEQYF; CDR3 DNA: TGCAGTGCTTACCCCTACGAGCAGTACTTC
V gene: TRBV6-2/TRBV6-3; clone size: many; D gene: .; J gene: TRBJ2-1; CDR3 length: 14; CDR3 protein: CASSYSVSPREQFF; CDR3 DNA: TGTGCCAGCAGTTACTCGGTCTCTCCACGTGAGCAGTTCTTC
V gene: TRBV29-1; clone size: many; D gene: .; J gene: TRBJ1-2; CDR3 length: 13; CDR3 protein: CSVTSGVQWGYTF; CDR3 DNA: TGCAGCGTTACTTCAGGGGTTCAGTGGGGCTACACCTTC
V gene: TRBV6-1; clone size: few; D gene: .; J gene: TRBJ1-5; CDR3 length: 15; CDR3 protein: CASSESAGELQPQHF; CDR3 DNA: TGTGCCAGCAGTGAATCGGCGGGGGAACTTCAGCCCCAGCATTTT
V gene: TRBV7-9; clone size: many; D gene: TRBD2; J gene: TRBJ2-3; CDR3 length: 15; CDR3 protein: CASSPSGVSTDTQYF; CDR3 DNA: TGTGCCAGCAGTCCTAGCGGGGTCAGCACAGATACGCAGTATTTT
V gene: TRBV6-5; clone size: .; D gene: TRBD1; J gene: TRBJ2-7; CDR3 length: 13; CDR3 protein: CASSPPGQMRQYF; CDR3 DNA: TGTGCCAGCAGCCCGCCGGGACAGATGAGGCAGTACTTC
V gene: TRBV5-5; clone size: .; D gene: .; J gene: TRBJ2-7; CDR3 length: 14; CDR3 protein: CASRTGTDLGELYF; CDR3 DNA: TGTGCCAGCAGAACCGGGACGGACCTCGGCGAGCTGTACTTC
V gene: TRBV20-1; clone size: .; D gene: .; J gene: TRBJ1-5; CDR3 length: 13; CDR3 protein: CSARPGSNQPQHF; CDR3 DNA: TGCAGTGCTAGGCCGGGTAGCAATCAGCCCCAGCATTTT
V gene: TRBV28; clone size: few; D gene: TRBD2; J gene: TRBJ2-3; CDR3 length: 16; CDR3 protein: CASSSGSGRGTDTQYF; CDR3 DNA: TGTGCCAGCAGCAGTGGCAGCGGGAGGGGCACAGATACGCAGTATTTT
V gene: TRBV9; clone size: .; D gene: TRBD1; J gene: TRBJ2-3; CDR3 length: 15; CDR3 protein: CASGPPGQGTDTQYF; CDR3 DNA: TGTGCCAGCGGGCCTCCCGGACAGGGCACAGATACGCAGTATTTT
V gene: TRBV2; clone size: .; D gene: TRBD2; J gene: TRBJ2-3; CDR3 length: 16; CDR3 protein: CASSPGLAGITDTQYF; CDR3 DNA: TGTGCCAGCAGCCCGGGACTAGCGGGCATCACAGATACGCAGTATTTT